These T cell receptor beta chains were read from a single sample in a study of blood T cell repertoires in COVID-19. Data came from immunoSEQ multiplex PCR; TCRdb stores just in-frame clones and leaves some out. The sample consists of fewer than 200,000 clones, roughly 70% of them appearing once. Sequencing was carried out using peripheral blood. Receptors originate from a woman at least 80 years old with acute or convalescent COVID-19. The CDR3 runs from the conserved cysteine through the conserved F or W. D genes are given only for firm matches. Size tells how often a clone was seen (once, few, many) or the class of an expanded clone, and some rows leave it out.

size,V,J,D,CDR3,DNA
few,TRBV9,TRBJ2-5,TRBD1,CASSVAGGETQYF,TGTGCCAGCAGCGTGGCAGGGGGAGAGACCCAGTACTTC
.,TRBV6-9,TRBJ2-7,TRBD1,CASSPTQGQGIYEQYF,TGTGCCAGCAGTCCTACTCAGGGACAGGGGATCTACGAGCAGTACTTC
.,TRBV28,TRBJ2-1,.,CASSLRYNEQFF,TGTGCCAGCAGTTTACGGTACAATGAGCAGTTCTTC
.,TRBV4-2,TRBJ2-4,TRBD1,CASSQAGSQGDIQYF,TGTGCCAGCAGCCAAGCGGGGAGCCAGGGGGACATTCAGTACTTC
.,TRBV27,TRBJ1-1,.,CASSLSRTAEAFF,TGTGCCAGCAGTTTATCCAGGACAGCTGAAGCTTTCTTT
.,TRBV5-1,TRBJ2-7,TRBD1,CASSLSTRGYEQYF,TGCGCCAGCAGCTTGTCGACCAGGGGGTACGAGCAGTACTTC
.,TRBV19,TRBJ2-2,TRBD1,CASSTTGTGDTGELFF,TGTGCCAGTAGTACGACCGGGACAGGGGACACCGGGGAGCTGTTTTTT
.,TRBV30,TRBJ2-1,.,CAWSYLVGNEQFF,TGTGCCTGGAGCTACCTAGTCGGCAATGAGCAGTTCTTC
once,TRBV4-1,TRBJ2-1,.,CASSHPRVGEQFF,TGCGCCAGCAGCCACCCGCGGGTGGGTGAGCAGTTCTTC
.,TRBV7-3,TRBJ1-1,.,CASRRTPGTEAFF,TGTGCCAGCAGACGGACACCTGGGACTGAAGCTTTCTTT
.,TRBV7-3,TRBJ1-6,TRBD1,CASAKTGQGHSPLHF,TGTGCCAGCGCTAAAACGGGACAGGGGCACTCACCCCTCCACTTT
once,TRBV24-1,TRBJ2-3,.,CATSDFTRGSTDTQYF,TGTGCCACCAGTGATTTCACCAGGGGAAGCACAGATACGCAGTATTTT
.,TRBV6-5,TRBJ2-5,TRBD2,CASSYSASGSEETQYF,TGTGCCAGCAGTTACTCGGCTAGCGGGAGCGAAGAGACCCAGTACTTC
.,TRBV5-1,TRBJ2-1,.,CASSLQMGSYNEQFF,TGCGCCAGCAGCTTACAGATGGGCTCCTACAATGAGCAGTTCTTC
.,TRBV28,TRBJ2-3,.,CASSSYRRSTDTQYF,TGTGCCAGCAGTTCCTACAGGAGAAGCACAGATACGCAGTATTTT
once,TRBV20-1,TRBJ1-2,.,CSARQGGYTF,TGCAGTGCTAGACAGGGAGGCTACACCTTC
.,TRBV28,TRBJ1-1,.,CASSLAGTEAFF,TGTGCCAGCAGTTTAGCGGGGACTGAAGCTTTCTTT
.,TRBV29-1,TRBJ2-3,TRBD2,CSVARGGSNSDTQYF,TGCAGCGTTGCACGCGGCGGGAGTAACTCGGATACGCAGTATTTT
few,TRBV6-6,TRBJ1-5,TRBD1,CASSPQAGGQPQHF,TGTGCCAGCAGTCCTCAGGCAGGGGGCCAGCCCCAGCATTTT
.,TRBV7-3,TRBJ2-3,.,CASSFGGSDTQYF,TGTGCCAGCAGCTTCGGAGGCTCAGATACGCAGTATTTT
.,TRBV4-3,TRBJ1-3,.,CASSPQAGVGNTIYF,TGCGCCAGCAGCCCTCAGGCAGGGGTCGGAAACACCATATATTTT
once,TRBV6-6,TRBJ2-3,.,CASSLSSYTDTQYF,TGTGCCAGCAGCCTATCTTCGTACACAGATACGCAGTATTTT
.,TRBV3-1/TRBV3-2,TRBJ1-1,.,CASSQVQGNTEAFF,TGTGCCAGCAGCCAAGTACAGGGAAACACTGAAGCTTTCTTT
.,TRBV27,TRBJ1-4,.,CASSYRVHEKLFF,TGTGCCAGCAGCTACAGGGTGCACGAAAAACTGTTTTTT
.,TRBV7-2,TRBJ2-1,.,CASSLAEYSYNEQFF,TGTGCCAGCAGCTTAGCAGAGTACTCCTACAATGAGCAGTTCTTC
.,TRBV2,TRBJ2-7,.,CASRLDGSPYF,TGTGCCAGCAGGCTCGACGGGTCGCCGTACTTC
.,TRBV19,TRBJ2-5,TRBD2,CASRERERAEETQYF,TGTGCCAGTAGGGAGCGGGAGAGGGCGGAAGAGACCCAGTACTTC
few,TRBV27,TRBJ1-2,.,CASRRAGEQIYGYTF,TGTGCCAGCAGGAGGGCTGGGGAACAGATCTATGGCTACACCTTC
.,TRBV7-2,TRBJ2-1,TRBD2,CASSLSPSGSKPDNEQFF,TGTGCCAGCAGCTTAAGCCCTAGCGGGAGTAAACCCGACAATGAGCAGTTCTTC
few,TRBV7-9,TRBJ1-6,.,CASSSQGSSYNSPLHF,TGTGCCAGCAGCTCTCAGGGGAGCTCCTATAATTCACCCCTCCACTTT
.,TRBV19,TRBJ2-1,.,CASNPSVSYNEQFF,TGTGCCAGTAACCCTAGCGTCTCCTACAATGAGCAGTTCTTC
.,TRBV19,TRBJ2-7,TRBD2,CASSTGSGSYEQYF,TGTGCCAGTAGTACGGGTAGCGGGAGCTACGAGCAGTACTTC
once,TRBV27,TRBJ2-2,TRBD2,CASSFSGRVAGELFF,TGTGCCAGCAGTTTCAGCGGGAGGGTCGCCGGGGAGCTGTTTTTT
.,TRBV5-1,TRBJ2-2,.,CASSLRSLANTGELFF,TGCGCCAGCAGCTTGCGTTCCCTAGCGAACACCGGGGAGCTGTTTTTT
.,TRBV11-3,TRBJ2-7,.,CASSLDSGSRWEQYF,TGTGCCAGCAGCTTAGATTCAGGGTCAAGATGGGAGCAGTACTTC
.,TRBV3-1/TRBV3-2,TRBJ1-2,.,CASSQEVAGLNYGYTF,TGTGCCAGCAGCCAAGAAGTTGCAGGGCTTAACTATGGCTACACCTTC
.,TRBV27,TRBJ2-7,.,CASSLAPSSYAYEQYF,TGTGCCAGCAGTTTGGCTCCATCATCGTACGCCTACGAGCAGTACTTC